Sequencing of this T cell receptor beta chain was carried out in a study of a mutant IDH1 vaccine in newly diagnosed glioma. Notes on this clone: As yet, its antigen is unknown.

This sample's time point: week 23, last vaccination. What each vaccine dose contained was 300 ug of mutant IDH1 20-mer peptide, accompanied by topical imiquimod. Donors harbored newly found WHO grade 3 or 4 IDH1-mutant, ATRX-lost astrocytomas. The protocol was immunoSEQ multiplex PCR, while the TCRdb copy is restricted to in-frame clones and leaves out a portion. The sample yields roughly 52,000 clones, under 90% seen once. V gave up 3 bases and J gave up 4 bases, with 17 bases separating them. The CDR3 runs 16 residues. From germline, CDR1 is SNHLY and CDR2 FYNNEI. Sample: PBMCs, taken from a glioma patient whose treatment included an IDH1 peptide vaccine. V is TRBV2 and J is TRBJ2-3; D might be TRBD2 (6 bases). The TCR sequence derives from a man in his forties or fifties with glioma. The CDR3 sequence is CASSDYLGGVSDTQYF. CDR3 DNA sequence: TGTGCCAGCAGTGACTATCTGGGCGGGGTGTCAGATACGCAGTATTTT.